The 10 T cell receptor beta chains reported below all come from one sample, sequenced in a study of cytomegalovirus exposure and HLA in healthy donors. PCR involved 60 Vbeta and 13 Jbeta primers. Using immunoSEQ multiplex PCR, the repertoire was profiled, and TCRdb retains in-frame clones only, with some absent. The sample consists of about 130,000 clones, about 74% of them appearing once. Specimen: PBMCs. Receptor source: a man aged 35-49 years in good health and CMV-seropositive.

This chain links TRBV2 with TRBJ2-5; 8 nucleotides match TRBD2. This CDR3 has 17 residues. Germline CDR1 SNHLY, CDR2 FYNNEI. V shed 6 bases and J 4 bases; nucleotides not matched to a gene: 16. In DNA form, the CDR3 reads TGTGCCAGCAGCCCTAATGGGCTTATGGCGGGAGGAGAGACCCAGTACTTC. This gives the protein CASSPNGLMAGGETQYF.

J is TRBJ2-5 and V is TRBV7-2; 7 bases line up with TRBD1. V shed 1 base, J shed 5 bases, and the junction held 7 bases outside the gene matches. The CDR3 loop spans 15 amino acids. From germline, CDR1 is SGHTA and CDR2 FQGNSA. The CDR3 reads CASSLEQGRWETQYF. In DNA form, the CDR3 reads TGTGCCAGCAGCTTAGAACAGGGGCGGTGGGAGACCCAGTACTTC.

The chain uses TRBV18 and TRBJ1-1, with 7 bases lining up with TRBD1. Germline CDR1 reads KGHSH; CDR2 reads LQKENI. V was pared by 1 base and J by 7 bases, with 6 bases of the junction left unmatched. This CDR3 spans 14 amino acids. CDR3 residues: CASSPLGQSSEAFF. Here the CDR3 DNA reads TGTGCCAGCTCACCACTGGGACAGAGTAGTGAAGCTTTCTTT.

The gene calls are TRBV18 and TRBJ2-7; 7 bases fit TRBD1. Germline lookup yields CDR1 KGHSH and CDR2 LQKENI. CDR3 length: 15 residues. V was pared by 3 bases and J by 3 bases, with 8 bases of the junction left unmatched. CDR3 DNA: TGTGCCAGCTCACCCAGACAGGGTTCAGGCTACGAGCAGTACTTC. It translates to CASSPRQGSGYEQYF.

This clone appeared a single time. The CDR3 reads CASRVGTGPLETQYF. The CDR3 DNA sequence: TGCGCCAGCAGAGTTGGGACAGGGCCATTGGAGACCCAGTACTTC. The rearrangement links TRBV10-2 to TRBJ2-5, with TRBD1 matching 9 bases. The CDR3 length is 15 residues. CDR1 and CDR2 (germline): WSHSY, SAAADI. The ends lost 6 bases at V and 5 bases at J; junction bases unmatched: 10.

The chain's CDR3 is CSVQSGGANGELFF. In DNA form, the CDR3 reads TGCAGCGTGCAAAGCGGGGGGGCGAACGGGGAGCTGTTTTTT. The chain links TRBV29-1 to TRBJ2-2, with 10 bases matching TRBD2. The CDR3 runs 14 residues. The trim removed 6 bases at V and 7 bases at J, leaving 8 bases unmatched. CDR1 and CDR2 from the germline V gene are SQVTM and ANQGSEA.

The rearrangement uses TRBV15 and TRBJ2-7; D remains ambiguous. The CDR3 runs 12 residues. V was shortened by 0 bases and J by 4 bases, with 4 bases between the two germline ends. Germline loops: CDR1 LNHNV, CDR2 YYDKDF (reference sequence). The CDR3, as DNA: TGTGCCACCAGCAGAGACAGGTACGAGCAGTACTTC. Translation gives CATSRDRYEQYF.

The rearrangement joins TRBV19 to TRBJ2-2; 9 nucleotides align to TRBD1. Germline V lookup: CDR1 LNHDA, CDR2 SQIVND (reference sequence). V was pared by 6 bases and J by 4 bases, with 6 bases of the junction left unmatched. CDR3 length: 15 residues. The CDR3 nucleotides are TGTGCCAGTAGCCGTCAGACAGGGGGCACCGGGGAGCTGTTTTTT. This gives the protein CASSRQTGGTGELFF.

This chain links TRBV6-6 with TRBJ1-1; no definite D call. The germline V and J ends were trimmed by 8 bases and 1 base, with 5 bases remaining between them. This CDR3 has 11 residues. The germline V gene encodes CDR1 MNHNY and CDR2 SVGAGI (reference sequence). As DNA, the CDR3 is TGTGCCAGCGTCAAGAACACTGAAGCTTTCTTT. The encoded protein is CASVKNTEAFF.

The CDR3 nucleotides read TGTGCCAGCAGAAAGACAGAAATAAACACTGAAGCTTTCTTT. It specifies CASRKTEINTEAFF. This sequence joins TRBV2 and TRBJ1-1, with D perhaps TRBD1 (5 bases). Between the trimmed V and J ends, which lost 6 bases and 2 bases, there was a span of 13 bases. This CDR3 has 14 residues. The germline gives CDR1 SNHLY, CDR2 FYNNEI.